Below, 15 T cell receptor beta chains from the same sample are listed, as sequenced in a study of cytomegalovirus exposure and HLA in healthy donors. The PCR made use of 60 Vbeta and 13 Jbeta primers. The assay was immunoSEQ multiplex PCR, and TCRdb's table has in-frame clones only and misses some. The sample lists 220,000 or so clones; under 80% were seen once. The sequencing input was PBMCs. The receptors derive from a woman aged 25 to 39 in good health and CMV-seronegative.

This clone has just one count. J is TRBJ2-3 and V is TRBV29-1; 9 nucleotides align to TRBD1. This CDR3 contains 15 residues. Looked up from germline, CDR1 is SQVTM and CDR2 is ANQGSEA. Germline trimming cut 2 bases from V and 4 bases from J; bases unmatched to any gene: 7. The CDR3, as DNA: TGCAGCGTTGAAATCGGGACAGGGCCCCCAGATACGCAGTATTTT. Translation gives CSVEIGTGPPDTQYF.

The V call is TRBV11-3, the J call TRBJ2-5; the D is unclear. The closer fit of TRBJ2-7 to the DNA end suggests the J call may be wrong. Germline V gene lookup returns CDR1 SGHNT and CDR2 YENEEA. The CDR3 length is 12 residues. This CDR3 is CASSPGVYEQYF. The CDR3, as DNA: TGTGCCAGCAGCCCGGGTGTATACGAGCAGTACTTC.

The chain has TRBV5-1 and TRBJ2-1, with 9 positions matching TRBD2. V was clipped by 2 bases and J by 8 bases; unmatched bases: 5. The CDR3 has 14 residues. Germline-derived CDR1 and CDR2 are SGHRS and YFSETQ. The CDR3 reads CASSLGGGADEQFF. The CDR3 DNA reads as TGCGCCAGCAGCTTAGGCGGGGGGGCCGATGAGCAGTTCTTC.

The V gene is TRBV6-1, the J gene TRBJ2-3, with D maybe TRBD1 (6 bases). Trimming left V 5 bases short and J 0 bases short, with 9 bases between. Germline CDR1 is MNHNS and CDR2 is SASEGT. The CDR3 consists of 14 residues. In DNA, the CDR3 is TGTGCCAGCAGTATACAGGGTAGCACAGATACGCAGTATTTT. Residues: CASSIQGSTDTQYF.

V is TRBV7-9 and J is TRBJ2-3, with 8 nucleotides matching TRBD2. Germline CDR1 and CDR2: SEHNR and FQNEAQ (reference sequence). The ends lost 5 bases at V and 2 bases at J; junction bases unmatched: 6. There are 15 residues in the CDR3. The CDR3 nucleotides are TGTGCCAGCAGCCGAACTAGCGGCCTCACAGATACGCAGTATTTT. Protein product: CASSRTSGLTDTQYF.

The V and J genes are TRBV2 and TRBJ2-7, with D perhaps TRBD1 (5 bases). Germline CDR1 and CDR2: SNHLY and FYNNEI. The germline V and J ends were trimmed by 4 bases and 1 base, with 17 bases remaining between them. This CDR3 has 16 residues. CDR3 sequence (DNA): TGTGCCAGCAGTGTAAGTCTACAGGTGCCTTCCTACGAGCAGTACTTC. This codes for CASSVSLQVPSYEQYF. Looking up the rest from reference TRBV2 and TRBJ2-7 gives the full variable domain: EPEVTQTPSHQVTQMGQEVILRCVPISNHLYFYWYRQILGQKVEFLVSFYNNEISEKSEIFDDQFSVERPDGSNFTLKIRSTKLEDSAMYFCASSVSLQVPSYEQYFGPGTRLTVT.

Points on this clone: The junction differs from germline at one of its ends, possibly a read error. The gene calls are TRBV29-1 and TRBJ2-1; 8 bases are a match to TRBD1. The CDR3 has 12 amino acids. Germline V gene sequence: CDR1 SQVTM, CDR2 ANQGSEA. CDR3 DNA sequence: TGCAGCGTTAACAGGGGGAGTAATGGGCAGTTCTTC. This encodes CSVNRGSNGQFF.

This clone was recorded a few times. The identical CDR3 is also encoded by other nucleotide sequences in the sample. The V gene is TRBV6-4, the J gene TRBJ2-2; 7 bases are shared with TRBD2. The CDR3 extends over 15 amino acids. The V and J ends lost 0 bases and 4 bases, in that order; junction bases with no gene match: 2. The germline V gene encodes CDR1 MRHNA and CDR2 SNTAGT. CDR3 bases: TGTGCCAGCAGTGACTCCTGGGGGGGCACCGGGGAGCTGTTTTTT. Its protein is CASSDSWGGTGELFF.

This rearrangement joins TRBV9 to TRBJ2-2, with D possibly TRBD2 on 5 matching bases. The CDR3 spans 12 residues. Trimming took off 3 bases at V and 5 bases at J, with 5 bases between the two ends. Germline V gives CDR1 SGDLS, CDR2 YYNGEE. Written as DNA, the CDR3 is TGTGCCAGCAGCGGACTAACCGGGGAGCTGTTTTTT. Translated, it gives CASSGLTGELFF.

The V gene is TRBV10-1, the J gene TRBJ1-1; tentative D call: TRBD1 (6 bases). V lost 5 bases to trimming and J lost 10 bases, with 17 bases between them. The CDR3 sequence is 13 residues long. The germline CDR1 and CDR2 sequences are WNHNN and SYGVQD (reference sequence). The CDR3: CASSPGTSRGAFF. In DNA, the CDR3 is TGCGCCAGCAGTCCCGGGACATCACGGGGAGCTTTCTTT.

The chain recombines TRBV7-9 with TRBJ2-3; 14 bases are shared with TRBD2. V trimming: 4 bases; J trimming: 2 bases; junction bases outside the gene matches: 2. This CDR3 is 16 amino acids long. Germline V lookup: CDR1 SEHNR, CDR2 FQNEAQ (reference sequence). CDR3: CASSWGLAGATDTQYF. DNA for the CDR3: TGTGCCAGCAGCTGGGGACTAGCGGGGGCCACAGATACGCAGTATTTT.

The CDR3: CASSYQGASTDTQYF. CDR3 nucleotide sequence: TGTGCCAGCAGTTATCAGGGGGCCAGCACAGATACGCAGTATTTT. The chain combines TRBV6-6 with TRBJ2-3, with 8 bases fitting TRBD1. Germline loops: CDR1 MNHNY, CDR2 SVGAGI (reference sequence). Germline trimming cut 3 bases from V and 0 bases from J; bases unmatched to any gene: 2. The CDR3 covers 15 residues.

The CDR3: CASRVLAGSYEQYF. The CDR3, as DNA: TGTGCCAGCAGAGTCCTAGCGGGGTCCTACGAGCAGTACTTC. This sequence joins TRBV2 and TRBJ2-7, with 9 bases fitting TRBD2. Trimming took 6 bases from V and 1 from J; bases not matched to a gene: 4. This CDR3 is 14 amino acids long. Germline lookup yields CDR1 SNHLY and CDR2 FYNNEI.

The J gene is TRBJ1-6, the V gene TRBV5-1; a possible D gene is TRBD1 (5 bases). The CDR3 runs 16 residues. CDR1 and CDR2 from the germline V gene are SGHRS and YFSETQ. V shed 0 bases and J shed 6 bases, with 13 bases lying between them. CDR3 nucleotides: TGCGCCAGCAGCTTGGGGGGGGAAACTTCTAATTCACCCCTCCACTTT. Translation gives CASSLGGETSNSPLHF.

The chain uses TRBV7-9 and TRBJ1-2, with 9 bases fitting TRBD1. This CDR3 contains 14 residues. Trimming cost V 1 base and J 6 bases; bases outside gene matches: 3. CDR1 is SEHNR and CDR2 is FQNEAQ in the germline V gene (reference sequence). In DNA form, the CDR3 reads TGTGCCAGCAGCTTAGATCGGGACAGGGATGGCTACACCTTC. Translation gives CASSLDRDRDGYTF.